This T cell receptor (beta chain) was observed in a study of beta chain features in type 1 diabetes. Overall study results and limits: Compared with healthy donors, patients appeared to share more similar naive, central memory and regulatory TCRB repertoires. Type 1 diabetes patients showed a moderate but significant shortening of TCRB CDR3s in all four CD4+ subsets.

Expressed TCRB transcripts got sequenced, as all isolated RNA was reverse transcribed. Only in-frame clones appear in the TCRdb table, and some are missing; sequencing was by immunoSEQ multiplex PCR. The sample includes over 600,000 clones, 9.5% to 15% of them seen just once. In the case of this clone: Its antigen is undetermined. In the same sample, other DNA sequences code for this CDR3.

The CDR3 consists of 12 residues. Germline CDR1 and CDR2: SNHLY and FYNNEI. Trimming took off 1 base at V and 2 bases at J, with 2 bases between the two ends. The V and J genes are TRBV2 and TRBJ1-2; D not resolved. Sequenced input: naive CD4+ T cells from blood. The sequence was collected from a man younger than 40 with type 1 diabetes. The DNA for the CDR3 is TGTGCCAGCAGTGAAGGGAACTATGGCTACACCTTC. It yields the protein CASSEGNYGYTF.